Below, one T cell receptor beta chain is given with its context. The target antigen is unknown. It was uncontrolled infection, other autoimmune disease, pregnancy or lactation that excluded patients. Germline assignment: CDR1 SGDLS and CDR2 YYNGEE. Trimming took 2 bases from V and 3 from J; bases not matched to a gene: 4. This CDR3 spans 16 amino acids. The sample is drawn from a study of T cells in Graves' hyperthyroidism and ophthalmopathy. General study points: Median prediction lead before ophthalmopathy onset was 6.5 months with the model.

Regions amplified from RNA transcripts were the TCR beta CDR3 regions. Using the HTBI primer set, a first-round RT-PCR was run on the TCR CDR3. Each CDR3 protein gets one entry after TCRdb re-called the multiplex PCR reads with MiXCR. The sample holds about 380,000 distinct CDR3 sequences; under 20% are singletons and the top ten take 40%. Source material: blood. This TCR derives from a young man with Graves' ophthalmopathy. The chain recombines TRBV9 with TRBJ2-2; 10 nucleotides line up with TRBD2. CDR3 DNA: TGTGCCAGCAGCGTTGCTAGCGGGGGTTACACCGGGGAGCTGTTTTTT. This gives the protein CASSVASGGYTGELFF.